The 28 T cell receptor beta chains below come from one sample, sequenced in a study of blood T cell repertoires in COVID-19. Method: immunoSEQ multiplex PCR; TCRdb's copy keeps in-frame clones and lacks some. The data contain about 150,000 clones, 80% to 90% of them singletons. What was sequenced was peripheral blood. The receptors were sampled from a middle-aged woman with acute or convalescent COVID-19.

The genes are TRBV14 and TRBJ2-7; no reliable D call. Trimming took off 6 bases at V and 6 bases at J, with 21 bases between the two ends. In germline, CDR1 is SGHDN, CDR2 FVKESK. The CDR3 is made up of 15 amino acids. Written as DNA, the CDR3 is TGTGCCAGCAGTGCCGGAAAATCACTGTCGGGCGAGCAGTACTTC. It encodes CASSAGKSLSGEQYF.

DNA of the CDR3: TGTGCCAGCAGCTTAGGGACAGCCACTGGAAACACCATATATTTT. This sequence encodes CASSLGTATGNTIYF. J is TRBJ1-3 and V is TRBV7-2; D is possibly TRBD1 (6 bases). The CDR3 is 15 amino acids. Germline assignment: CDR1 SGHTA and CDR2 FQGNSA. V lost 1 base and J 2 bases, leaving 9 bases between the germline ends.

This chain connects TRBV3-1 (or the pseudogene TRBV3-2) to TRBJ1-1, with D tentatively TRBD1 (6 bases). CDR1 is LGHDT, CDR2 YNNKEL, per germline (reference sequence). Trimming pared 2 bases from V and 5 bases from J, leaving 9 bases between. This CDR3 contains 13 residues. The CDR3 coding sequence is TGTGCCAGCAGCCAACCCCAGGGGACTGAAGCTTTCTTT. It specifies CASSQPQGTEAFF.

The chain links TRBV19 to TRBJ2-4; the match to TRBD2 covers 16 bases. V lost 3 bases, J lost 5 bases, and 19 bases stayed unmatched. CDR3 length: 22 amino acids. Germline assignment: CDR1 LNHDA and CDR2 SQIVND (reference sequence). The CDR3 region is CASSISGVVTVGLAGGENIQYF. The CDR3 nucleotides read TGTGCCAGTAGTATTTCCGGCGTTGTCACAGTGGGACTAGCGGGAGGGGAAAACATTCAGTACTTC.

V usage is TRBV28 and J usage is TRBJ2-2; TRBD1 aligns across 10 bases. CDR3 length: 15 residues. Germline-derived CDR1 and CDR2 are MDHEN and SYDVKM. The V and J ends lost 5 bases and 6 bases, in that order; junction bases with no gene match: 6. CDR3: CASSRPGQGSGELFF. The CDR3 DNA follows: TGTGCCAGCAGTAGACCGGGACAGGGGTCCGGGGAGCTGTTTTTT.

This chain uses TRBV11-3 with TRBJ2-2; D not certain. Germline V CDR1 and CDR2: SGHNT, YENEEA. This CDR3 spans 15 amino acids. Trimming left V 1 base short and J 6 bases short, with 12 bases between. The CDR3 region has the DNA TGTGCCAGCAGCTTAGGTTCTAGTCGGTCCGGGGAGCTGTTTTTT. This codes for CASSLGSSRSGELFF.

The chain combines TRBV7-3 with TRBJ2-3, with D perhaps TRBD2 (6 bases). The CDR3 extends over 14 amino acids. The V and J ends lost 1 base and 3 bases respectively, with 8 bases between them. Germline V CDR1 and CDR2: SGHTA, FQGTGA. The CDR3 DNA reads TGTGCCAGCAGCTTAAACGGGGGAACAGATACGCAGTATTTT. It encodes CASSLNGGTDTQYF.

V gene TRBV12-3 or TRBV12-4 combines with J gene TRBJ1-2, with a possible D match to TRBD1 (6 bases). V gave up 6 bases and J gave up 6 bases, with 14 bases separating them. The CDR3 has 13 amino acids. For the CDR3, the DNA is TGTGCCAGCAGGAGGACAGCCGTACATGGCTACACCTTC. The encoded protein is CASRRTAVHGYTF.

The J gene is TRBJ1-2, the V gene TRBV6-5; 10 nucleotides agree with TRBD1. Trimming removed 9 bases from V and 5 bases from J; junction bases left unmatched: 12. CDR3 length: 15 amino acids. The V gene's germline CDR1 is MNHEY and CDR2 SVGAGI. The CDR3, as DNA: TGTGCCAGTCGCGGGACAGGGGAATTGGCTTATGGCTACACCTTC. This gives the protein CASRGTGELAYGYTF.

DNA of the CDR3: TGTGCCTGGAGTCCGGGACAGGTCTACAATGAGCAGTTCTTC. Translating gives CAWSPGQVYNEQFF. V is TRBV30 and J is TRBJ2-1, with 8 bases that match TRBD1. Germline trimming cut 2 bases from V and 3 bases from J; bases unmatched to any gene: 3. The CDR3 length is 14 residues. Germline V gives CDR1 GTSNPN, CDR2 SVGIG (reference sequence).

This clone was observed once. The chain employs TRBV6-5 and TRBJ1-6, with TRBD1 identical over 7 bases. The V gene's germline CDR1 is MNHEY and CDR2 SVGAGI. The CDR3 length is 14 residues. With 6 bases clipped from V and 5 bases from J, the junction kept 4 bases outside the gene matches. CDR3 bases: TGTGCCAGCAGGGGACAGACAGATAATTCACCCCTCCACTTT. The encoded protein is CASRGQTDNSPLHF.

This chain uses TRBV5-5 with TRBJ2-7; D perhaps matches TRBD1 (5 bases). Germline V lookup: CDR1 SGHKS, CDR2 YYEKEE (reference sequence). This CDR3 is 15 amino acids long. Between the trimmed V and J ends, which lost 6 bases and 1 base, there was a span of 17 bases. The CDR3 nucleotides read TGTGCCAGCACCCTTTTCCAGACAGCTTCCTACGAGCAGTACTTC. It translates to CASTLFQTASYEQYF. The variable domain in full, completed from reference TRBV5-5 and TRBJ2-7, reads DAGVTQSPTHLIKTRGQQVTLRCSPISGHKSVSWYQQVLGQGPQFIFQYYEKEERGRGNFPDRFSARQFPNYSSELNVNALLLGDSALYLCASTLFQTASYEQYFGPGTRLTVT.

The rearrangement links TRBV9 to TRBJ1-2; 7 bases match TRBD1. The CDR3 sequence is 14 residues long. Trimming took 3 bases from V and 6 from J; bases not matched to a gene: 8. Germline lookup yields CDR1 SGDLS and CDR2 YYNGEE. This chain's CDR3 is CASSASTGMNGYTF. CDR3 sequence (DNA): TGTGCCAGCAGCGCCTCGACAGGGATGAATGGCTACACCTTC.

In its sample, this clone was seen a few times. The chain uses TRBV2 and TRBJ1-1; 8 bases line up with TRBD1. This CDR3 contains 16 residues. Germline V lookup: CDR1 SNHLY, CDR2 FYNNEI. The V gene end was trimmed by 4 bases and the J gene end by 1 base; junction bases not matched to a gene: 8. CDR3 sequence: CASSVQGQGWNTEAFF. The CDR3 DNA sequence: TGTGCCAGCAGTGTCCAAGGACAGGGATGGAACACTGAAGCTTTCTTT.

The CDR3 reads CASSLVGGTYEQYF. DNA of the CDR3: TGCGCCAGCAGCTTGGTCGGCGGAACCTACGAGCAGTACTTC. The V gene is TRBV5-1, the J gene TRBJ2-7; D gene ambiguous. The CDR3 is 14 amino acids. Trimming removed 0 bases at V and 2 bases at J, with 9 bases between. Germline assignment: CDR1 SGHRS and CDR2 YFSETQ.

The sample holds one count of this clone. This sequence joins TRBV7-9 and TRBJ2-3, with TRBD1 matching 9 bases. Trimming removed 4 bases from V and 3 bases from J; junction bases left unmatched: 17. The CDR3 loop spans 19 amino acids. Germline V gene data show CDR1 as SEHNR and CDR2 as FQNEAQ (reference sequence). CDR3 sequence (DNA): TGTGCCAGCAGCTCCGCATTACAGGGGGCGATGTCTCGGACAGATACGCAGTATTTT. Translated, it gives CASSSALQGAMSRTDTQYF. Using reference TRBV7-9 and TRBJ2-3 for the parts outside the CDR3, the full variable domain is DTGVSQNPRHKITKRGQNVTFRCDPISEHNRLYWYRQTLGQGPEFLTYFQNEAQLEKSRLLSDRFSAERPKGSFSTLEIQRTEQGDSAMYLCASSSALQGAMSRTDTQYFGPGTRLTVL.

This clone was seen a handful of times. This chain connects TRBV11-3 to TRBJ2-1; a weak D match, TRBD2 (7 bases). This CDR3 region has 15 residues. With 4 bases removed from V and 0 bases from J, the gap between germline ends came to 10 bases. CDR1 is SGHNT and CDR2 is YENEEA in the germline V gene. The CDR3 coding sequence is TGTGCCAGCAGCTCGGGGGGCAGCTCCTACAATGAGCAGTTCTTC. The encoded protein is CASSSGGSSYNEQFF.

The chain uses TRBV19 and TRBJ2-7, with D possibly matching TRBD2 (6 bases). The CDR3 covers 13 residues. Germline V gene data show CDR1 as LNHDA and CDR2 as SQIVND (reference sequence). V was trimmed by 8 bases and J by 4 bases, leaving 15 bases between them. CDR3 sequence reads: CASSDVAGYEQYF. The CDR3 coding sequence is TGTGCCAGTTCCGATGTGGCGGGGTACGAGCAGTACTTC.

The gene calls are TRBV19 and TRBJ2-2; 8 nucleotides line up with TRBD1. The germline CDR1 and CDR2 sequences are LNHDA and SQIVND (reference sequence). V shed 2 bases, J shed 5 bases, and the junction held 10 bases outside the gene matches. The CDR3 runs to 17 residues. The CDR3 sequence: CASSITFQGARTGELFF. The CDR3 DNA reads TGTGCCAGTAGTATAACGTTTCAGGGGGCGAGGACCGGGGAGCTGTTTTTT.

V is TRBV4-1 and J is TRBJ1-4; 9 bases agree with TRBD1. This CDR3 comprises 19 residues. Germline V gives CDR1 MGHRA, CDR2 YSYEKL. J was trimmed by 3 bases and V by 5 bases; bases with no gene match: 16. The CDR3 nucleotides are TGCGCCAGCAGCGAGAACCCCGGGACAGGGTACTCTTCTAATGAAAAACTGTTTTTT. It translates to CASSENPGTGYSSNEKLFF.

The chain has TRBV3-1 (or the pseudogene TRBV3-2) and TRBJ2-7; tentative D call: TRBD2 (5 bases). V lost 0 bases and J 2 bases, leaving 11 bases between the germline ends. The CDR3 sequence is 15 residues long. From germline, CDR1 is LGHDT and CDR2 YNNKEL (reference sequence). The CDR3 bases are TGTGCCAGCAGCCAAGATTTTAGCGCCGCCTACGAGCAGTACTTC. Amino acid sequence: CASSQDFSAAYEQYF.

CDR3 nucleotides: TGCGCCAGCAGAGTGACGGGATTTCGATACGAGCAGTACTTC. Translation: CASRVTGFRYEQYF. V and J are TRBV5-1 and TRBJ2-7, with D possibly matching TRBD2 (5 bases). The CDR3 consists of 14 residues. The V gene lost 5 bases and the J gene lost 4 bases, with 16 bases spanning the gap. The germline gives CDR1 SGHRS, CDR2 YFSETQ.

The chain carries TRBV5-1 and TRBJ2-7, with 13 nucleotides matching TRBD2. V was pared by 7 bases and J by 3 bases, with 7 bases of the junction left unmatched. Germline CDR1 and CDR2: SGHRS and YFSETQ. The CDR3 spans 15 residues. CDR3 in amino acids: CASGPLAGGNYEQYF. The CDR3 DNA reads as TGCGCCAGCGGACCACTAGCGGGAGGGAACTACGAGCAGTACTTC. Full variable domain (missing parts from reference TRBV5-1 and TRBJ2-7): KAGVTQTPRYLIKTRGQQVTLSCSPISGHRSVSWYQQTPGQGLQFLFEYFSETQRNKGNFPGRFSGRQFSNSRSEMNVSTLELGDSALYLCASGPLAGGNYEQYFGPGTRLTVT.

CDR3: CASSPGLAGGPVYNEQFF. The CDR3, as DNA: TGTGCCAGCAGCCCTGGACTAGCGGGAGGGCCGGTTTACAATGAGCAGTTCTTC. The J gene is TRBJ2-1, the V gene TRBV7-3; 15 nucleotides line up with TRBD2. J lost 4 bases, V lost 5 bases, and 9 bases had no gene match. Germline loops: CDR1 SGHTA, CDR2 FQGTGA. CDR3 length equals 18 residues.

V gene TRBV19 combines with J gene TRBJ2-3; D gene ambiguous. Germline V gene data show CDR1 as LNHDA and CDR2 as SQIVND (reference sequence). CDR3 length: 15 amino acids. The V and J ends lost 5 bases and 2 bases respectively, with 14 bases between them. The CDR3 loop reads CASSAAVAHTDTQYF. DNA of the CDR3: TGTGCCAGTAGTGCCGCGGTAGCCCACACAGATACGCAGTATTTT. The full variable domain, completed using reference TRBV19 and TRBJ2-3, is DGGITQSPKYLFRKEGQNVTLSCEQNLNHDAMYWYRQDPGQGLRLIYYSQIVNDFQKGDIAEGYSVSREKKESFPLTVTSAQKNPTAFYLCASSAAVAHTDTQYFGPGTRLTVL.

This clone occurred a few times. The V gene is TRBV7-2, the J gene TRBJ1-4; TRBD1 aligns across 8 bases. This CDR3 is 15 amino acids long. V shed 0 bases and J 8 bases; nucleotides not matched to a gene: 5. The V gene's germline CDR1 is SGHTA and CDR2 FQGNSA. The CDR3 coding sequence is TGTGCCAGCAGCTTAGCGCAGGGGGCGGGGGAAAAACTGTTTTTT. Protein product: CASSLAQGAGEKLFF.

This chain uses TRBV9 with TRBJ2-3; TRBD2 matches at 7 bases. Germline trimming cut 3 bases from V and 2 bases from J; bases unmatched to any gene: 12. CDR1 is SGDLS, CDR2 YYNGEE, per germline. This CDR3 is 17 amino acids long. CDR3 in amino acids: CASSGRPSGETTDTQYF. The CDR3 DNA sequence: TGTGCCAGCAGCGGCAGGCCGAGCGGGGAAACCACAGATACGCAGTATTTT.

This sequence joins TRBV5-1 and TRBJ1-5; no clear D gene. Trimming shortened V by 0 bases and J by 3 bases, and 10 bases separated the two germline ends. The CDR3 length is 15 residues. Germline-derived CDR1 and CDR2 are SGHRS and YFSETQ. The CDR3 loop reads CASSLDSGNNQPQHF. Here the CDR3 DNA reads TGCGCCAGCAGCTTGGACTCAGGTAACAATCAGCCCCAGCATTTT.